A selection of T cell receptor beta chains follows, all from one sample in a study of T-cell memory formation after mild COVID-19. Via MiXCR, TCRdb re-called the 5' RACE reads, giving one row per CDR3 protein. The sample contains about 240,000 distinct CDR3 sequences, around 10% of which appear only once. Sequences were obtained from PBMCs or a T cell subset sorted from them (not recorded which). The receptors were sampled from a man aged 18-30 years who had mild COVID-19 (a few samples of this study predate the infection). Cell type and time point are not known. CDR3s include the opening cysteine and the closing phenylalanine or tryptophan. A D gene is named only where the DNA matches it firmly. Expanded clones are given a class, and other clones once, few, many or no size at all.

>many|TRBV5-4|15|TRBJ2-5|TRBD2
CASSMGLARRETQYF
TGTGCCAGCAGCATGGGACTAGCGAGAAGAGAGACCCAGTACTTC
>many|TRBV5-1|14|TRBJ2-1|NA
CASRRPGLDNEQFF
TGCGCCAGCAGGCGCCCGGGACTGGACAATGAGCAGTTCTTC
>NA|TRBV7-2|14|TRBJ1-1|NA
CASSLARGGTEAFF
TGTGCCAGCAGCTTAGCCCGGGGTGGAACTGAAGCTTTCTTT
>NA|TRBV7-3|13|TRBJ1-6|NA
CASSFGDGSPLHF
TGTGCCAGCAGCTTCGGGGATGGTTCACCCCTCCACTTT
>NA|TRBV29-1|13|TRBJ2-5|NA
CSVDRNQQETQYF
TGCAGCGTAGACAGGAACCAGCAAGAGACCCAGTACTTC
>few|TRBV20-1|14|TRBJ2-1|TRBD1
CSKARDRARNEQFF
TGCAGTAAAGCCCGGGACAGGGCGAGGAATGAGCAGTTCTTC
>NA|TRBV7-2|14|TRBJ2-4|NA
CASSRDTYENIQYF
TGTGCCAGCAGCCGGGACACGTACGAAAACATTCAGTACTTC
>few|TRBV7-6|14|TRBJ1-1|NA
CASSLIGVGTEAFF
TGTGCCAGCAGCTTAATAGGGGTGGGCACTGAAGCTTTCTTT
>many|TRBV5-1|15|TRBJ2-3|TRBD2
CASSWGGASTDTQYF
TGCGCCAGCAGCTGGGGGGGAGCAAGCACAGATACGCAGTATTTT
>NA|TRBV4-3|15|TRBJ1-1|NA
CASSPQQGKNTEAFF
TGCGCCAGCAGCCCCCAACAGGGTAAGAACACTGAAGCTTTCTTT
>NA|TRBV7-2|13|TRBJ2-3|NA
CASSFARVDTQYF
TGTGCCAGCAGCTTTGCCAGGGTTGATACGCAGTATTTT
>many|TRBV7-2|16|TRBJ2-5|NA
CASSQPGRGNQETQYF
TGTGCCAGCAGCCAGCCAGGGAGGGGGAACCAAGAGACCCAGTACTTC
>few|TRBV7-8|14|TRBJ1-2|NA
CASSYAPRAWGYTF
TGTGCCAGCAGCTACGCCCCGCGGGCTTGGGGCTACACCTTC
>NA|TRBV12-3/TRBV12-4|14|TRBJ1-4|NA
CASSRTALIEKLFF
TGTGCCAGCAGTCGGACAGCCTTAATAGAAAAACTGTTTTTT
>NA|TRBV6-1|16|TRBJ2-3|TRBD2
CASSEARAGATDTQYF
TGTGCCAGCAGTGAAGCGAGAGCGGGGGCCACAGATACGCAGTATTTT
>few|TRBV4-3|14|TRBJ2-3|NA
CASSQDPVTDTQYF
TGCGCCAGCAGCCAAGATCCAGTCACAGATACGCAGTATTTT
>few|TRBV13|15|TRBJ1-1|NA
CASSLGGGQATEAFF
TGTGCCAGCAGCTTAGGTGGCGGGCAGGCCACTGAAGCTTTCTTT
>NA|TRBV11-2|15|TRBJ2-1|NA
CASSLVSGFSDEQFF
TGTGCCAGCAGCTTAGTCTCTGGTTTTTCCGATGAGCAGTTCTTC
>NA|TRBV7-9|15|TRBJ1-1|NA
CASSFSGNPRLGAFF
TGTGCCAGCAGCTTTAGCGGAAACCCTCGTTTGGGAGCTTTCTTT
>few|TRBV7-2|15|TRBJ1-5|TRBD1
CASSLWTGLNQPQHF
TGTGCCAGCAGCCTATGGACAGGACTCAATCAGCCCCAGCATTTT
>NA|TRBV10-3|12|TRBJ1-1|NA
CAISEGRVKAFF
TGTGCCATCAGTGAGGGGAGAGTTAAAGCTTTCTTT
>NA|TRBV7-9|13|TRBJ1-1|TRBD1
CASSLVEGARAFF
TGTGCCAGCAGCTTAGTGGAGGGGGCGCGGGCTTTCTTT
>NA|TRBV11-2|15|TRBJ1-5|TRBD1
CASSAQGASNQPQHF
TGTGCCAGCAGCGCTCAGGGGGCGAGCAATCAGCCCCAGCATTTT
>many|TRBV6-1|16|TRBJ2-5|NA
CASSDPGQGRQETQYF
TGTGCCAGCAGTGATCCGGGGCAGGGGAGGCAAGAGACCCAGTACTTC
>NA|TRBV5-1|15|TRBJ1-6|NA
CASSFSGGVDSPLHF
TGCGCCAGCAGCTTCAGCGGCGGGGTTGATTCACCCCTCCACTTT
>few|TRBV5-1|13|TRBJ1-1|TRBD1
CASSRGTGAEAFF
TGCGCCAGCAGCCGAGGGACAGGGGCTGAAGCTTTCTTT
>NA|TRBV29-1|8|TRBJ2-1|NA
CSVGEQFF
TGCAGCGTTGGCGAGCAGTTCTTC
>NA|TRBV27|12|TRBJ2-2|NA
CASSFGGGELFF
TGTGCCAGCAGTTTCGGGGGCGGGGAGCTGTTTTTT